The 9 T cell receptor beta chains below come from one sample, sequenced in a study of T cells in Graves' hyperthyroidism and ophthalmopathy. The TCR beta CDR3 regions underwent amplification using RNA transcripts as the source. HTBI primers drove first-round RT-PCR of the TCR CDR3. TCRdb analysed the multiplex PCR reads with MiXCR anew, one entry per CDR3 protein. Of around 490,000 distinct CDR3 sequences in the sample, 20% were seen once. The sample taken for sequencing was blood. The receptors were sampled from a man aged 35-49 years with Graves' ophthalmopathy.

This clonotype was counted a few times. J is TRBJ1-6 and V is TRBV3-1; D may be TRBD1 (5 bases). Per germline, CDR1 LGHDT and CDR2 YNNKEL (reference sequence). This CDR3 is built from 14 residues. V dropped 10 bases and J dropped 4 bases, with 14 bases sitting between them. The CDR3 protein is CATSSGVYNSPLHF. CDR3 in DNA: TGTGCCACCTCCTCGGGGGTTTATAATTCACCCCTCCACTTT.

In this sample, this clonotype turned up a few times. The J gene is TRBJ2-1, the V gene TRBV7-9; D is ambiguous. The CDR3 extends over 12 amino acids. The V end lost 10 bases, the J end lost 7 bases, and 14 bases lay between the germline ends. Germline V CDR1 and CDR2: SEHNR, FQNEAQ (reference sequence). CDR3 sequence reads: CATESLGNEQFF. The CDR3 coding sequence is TGTGCCACTGAGTCATTAGGGAATGAGCAGTTCTTC.

This chain connects TRBV7-3 to TRBJ2-1, with TRBD2 as a possible D gene (6 bases). Trimming cost V 5 bases and J 5 bases, with 19 bases left between them. The CDR3 covers 16 residues. The germline V gene encodes CDR1 SGHTA and CDR2 FQGTGA. CDR3 in amino acids: CASSQTRPGRNNEQFF. In DNA, the CDR3 is TGTGCCAGCAGCCAGACTCGACCAGGGAGGAACAATGAGCAGTTCTTC.

This clonotype turned up a few times. V and J are TRBV12-3 or TRBV12-4 and TRBJ2-3; D remains unclear. The CDR3 contains 16 residues. V lost 7 bases and J lost 0, with 17 bases in between. CDR3 region: CASIPQQALSTDTQYF. The CDR3 DNA reads as TGTGCCAGCATCCCCCAACAAGCACTCAGCACAGATACGCAGTATTTT.

This clonotype showed up just once. The rearrangement uses TRBV4-1 and TRBJ2-5, with unresolved D. V was trimmed by 1 base and J by 5 bases, leaving 11 bases between them. Looked up from germline, CDR1 is MGHRA and CDR2 is YSYEKL. This CDR3 is built from 14 residues. For the CDR3, the DNA is TGCGCCAGCAGCCAAGTTTCGAAAATTGAGACCCAGTACTTC. Translation: CASSQVSKIETQYF.

The V and J genes are TRBV27 and TRBJ2-7; D remains unclear. The CDR3 length is 13 residues. The V gene lost 8 bases and the J gene lost 5 bases, with 16 bases spanning the gap. Germline V gene lookup returns CDR1 MNHEY and CDR2 SMNVEV (reference sequence). CDR3 residues: CASCSYLLDEQYF. The CDR3 coding sequence is TGTGCCAGCTGTTCCTACCTCCTCGACGAGCAGTACTTC.

This clonotype was observed a few times. The J gene is TRBJ2-5, the V gene TRBV5-4; D may be TRBD1 or TRBD2 (6 bases each). Trimming cost V 10 bases and J 5 bases, with 15 bases left between them. Germline CDR1 is SGHNT and CDR2 is YYREEE (reference sequence). CDR3 length: 12 amino acids. CDR3 DNA: TGTGCCTGGGGCCGGGGGCAGGAGACCCAGTACTTC. Amino acids: CAWGRGQETQYF.

The V and J genes are TRBV5-1 and TRBJ2-1; 13 nucleotides align to TRBD2. The trim removed 4 bases at V and 5 bases at J, leaving 6 bases unmatched. The CDR3 totals 16 residues. Germline V lookup: CDR1 SGHRS, CDR2 YFSETQ. This CDR3 reads CASSTGLAGKHNEQFF. As DNA, the CDR3 is TGCGCCAGCAGCACGGGACTAGCGGGGAAACACAATGAGCAGTTCTTC. The whole variable domain, remainder taken from reference TRBV5-1 and TRBJ2-1, is KAGVTQTPRYLIKTRGQQVTLSCSPISGHRSVSWYQQTPGQGLQFLFEYFSETQRNKGNFPGRFSGRQFSNSRSEMNVSTLELGDSALYLCASSTGLAGKHNEQFFGPGTRLTVL.

This clonotype was picked up a small number of times. This chain joins TRBV11-2 and TRBJ2-1, with TRBD1 identical over 9 bases. Germline V lookup: CDR1 SGHAT, CDR2 FQNNGV. The CDR3 runs 15 residues. J was trimmed by 7 bases and V by 8 bases; bases with no gene match: 12. CDR3 region: CASQRGQGFLNEQFF. The CDR3 bases are TGTGCCAGCCAGAGGGGACAGGGTTTCTTAAATGAGCAGTTCTTC.